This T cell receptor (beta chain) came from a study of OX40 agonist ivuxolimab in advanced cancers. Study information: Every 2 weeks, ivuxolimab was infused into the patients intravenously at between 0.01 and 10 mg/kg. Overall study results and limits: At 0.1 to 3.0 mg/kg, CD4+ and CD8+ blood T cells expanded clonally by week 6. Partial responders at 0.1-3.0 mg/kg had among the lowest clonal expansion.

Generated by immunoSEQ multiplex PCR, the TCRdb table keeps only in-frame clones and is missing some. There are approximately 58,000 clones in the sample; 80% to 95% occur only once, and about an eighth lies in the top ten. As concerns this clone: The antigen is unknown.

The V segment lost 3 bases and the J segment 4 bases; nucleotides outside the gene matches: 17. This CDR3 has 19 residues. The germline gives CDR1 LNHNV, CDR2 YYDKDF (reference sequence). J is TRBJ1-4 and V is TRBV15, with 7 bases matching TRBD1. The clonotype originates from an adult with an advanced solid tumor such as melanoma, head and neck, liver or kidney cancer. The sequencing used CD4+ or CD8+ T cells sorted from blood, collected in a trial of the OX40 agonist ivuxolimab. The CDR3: CATSSPTGAAASYNEKLFF. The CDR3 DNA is TGTGCCACCAGCAGTCCCACAGGGGCCGCCGCCTCATATAATGAAAAACTGTTTTTT.